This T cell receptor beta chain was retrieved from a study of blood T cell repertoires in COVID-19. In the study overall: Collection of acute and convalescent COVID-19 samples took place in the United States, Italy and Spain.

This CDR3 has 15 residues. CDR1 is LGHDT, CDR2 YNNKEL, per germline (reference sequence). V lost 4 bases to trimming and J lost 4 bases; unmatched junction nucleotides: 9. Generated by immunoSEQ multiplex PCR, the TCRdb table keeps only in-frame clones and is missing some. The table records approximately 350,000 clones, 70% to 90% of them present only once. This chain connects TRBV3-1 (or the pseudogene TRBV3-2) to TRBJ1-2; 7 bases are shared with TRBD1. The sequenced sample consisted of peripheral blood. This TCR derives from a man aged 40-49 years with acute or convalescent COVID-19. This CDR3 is CASSPGGLLLYGYTF. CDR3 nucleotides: TGTGCCAGCAGCCCAGGGGGGCTTCTCCTCTATGGCTACACCTTC.